These T cell receptor beta chains were read from a single sample in a study of cytomegalovirus exposure and HLA in healthy donors. This table comes from immunoSEQ multiplex PCR, and its TCRdb copy is limited to in-frame clones, with some not included. The sample has 120,000 to 150,000 clones, 78% seen once. Specimen: PBMCs. Every receptor here comes from a woman in her thirties or forties in good health and CMV-seropositive. The CDR3 runs from the conserved cysteine through the conserved F or W. Each record gives: CDR3 protein, V gene, J gene.

CDR3 protein: CASSSIELQGIAFF; V gene: TRBV7-9; J gene: TRBJ1-1
CDR3 protein: CASSATGQGGDSSYEQYF; V gene: TRBV13; J gene: TRBJ2-7
CDR3 protein: CASSLAGLAGYEQYF; V gene: TRBV5-1; J gene: TRBJ2-7
CDR3 protein: CASSLRSSLGLFF; V gene: TRBV5-6; J gene: TRBJ1-4
CDR3 protein: CASSYGGTSGRETQYF; V gene: TRBV7-2; J gene: TRBJ2-5
CDR3 protein: CASSLGQLQETQYF; V gene: TRBV5-1; J gene: TRBJ2-5
CDR3 protein: CASSLSSETQYF; V gene: TRBV7-9; J gene: TRBJ2-5
CDR3 protein: CASSQSDETGSSGANVLTF; V gene: TRBV4-1; J gene: TRBJ2-6
CDR3 protein: CASSLLGQGIYEKLFF; V gene: TRBV28; J gene: TRBJ1-4
CDR3 protein: CASSRGLGDSYEQYF; V gene: TRBV5-4; J gene: TRBJ2-7
CDR3 protein: CASSMFGVQETQYF; V gene: TRBV19; J gene: TRBJ2-5
CDR3 protein: CASSPGLAAYEQYF; V gene: TRBV5-6; J gene: TRBJ2-7
CDR3 protein: CSVGLAGGQETQYF; V gene: TRBV29-1; J gene: TRBJ2-5
CDR3 protein: CSSRDREDTGELFF; V gene: TRBV29-1; J gene: TRBJ2-2
CDR3 protein: CASSPGTGLYEQYF; V gene: TRBV5-1; J gene: TRBJ2-7
CDR3 protein: CASSSRGGNQPQHF; V gene: TRBV13; J gene: TRBJ1-5
CDR3 protein: CASTEDEKLFF; V gene: TRBV19; J gene: TRBJ1-4
CDR3 protein: CASSLDYTIYF; V gene: TRBV6-5; J gene: TRBJ1-3
CDR3 protein: CASSIYRGQDEAFF; V gene: TRBV19; J gene: TRBJ1-1
CDR3 protein: CASSLLAGGSHNEQFF; V gene: TRBV7-9; J gene: TRBJ2-1
CDR3 protein: CASRRGTYEQYF; V gene: TRBV6-6; J gene: TRBJ2-7
CDR3 protein: CASRGLADTSYNEQFF; V gene: TRBV27; J gene: TRBJ2-1
CDR3 protein: CASSLTGSSYEQYF; V gene: TRBV7-2; J gene: TRBJ2-7
CDR3 protein: CASSLWGQGTDTQYF; V gene: TRBV28; J gene: TRBJ2-3
CDR3 protein: CASSSRGASGMSGNIQYF; V gene: TRBV7-9; J gene: TRBJ2-4
CDR3 protein: CASSLEAGSNYEQYF; V gene: TRBV11-2; J gene: TRBJ2-7
CDR3 protein: CASSVSEEGYGYTF; V gene: TRBV6-6; J gene: TRBJ1-2
CDR3 protein: CASSLYGSYNEQFF; V gene: TRBV5-1; J gene: TRBJ2-1
CDR3 protein: CASQGAAGYGYTF; V gene: TRBV2; J gene: TRBJ1-2
CDR3 protein: CASSPGLAGSTDTQYF; V gene: TRBV5-4; J gene: TRBJ2-3
CDR3 protein: CASKITGGEQYF; V gene: TRBV11-2; J gene: TRBJ2-7
CDR3 protein: CASSGGGAGAYEQYF; V gene: TRBV9; J gene: TRBJ2-7
CDR3 protein: CASSFASGQGKQFF; V gene: TRBV28; J gene: TRBJ2-1
CDR3 protein: CASSLGGASSYNEQFF; V gene: TRBV7-3; J gene: TRBJ2-1
CDR3 protein: CASSITYEQYF; V gene: TRBV2; J gene: NA
CDR3 protein: CASSLGVQGLGNEQFF; V gene: TRBV7-7; J gene: TRBJ2-1
CDR3 protein: CASSPLGQGGTEAFF; V gene: TRBV18; J gene: TRBJ1-1
CDR3 protein: CASSSIAGGGGETQYF; V gene: TRBV2; J gene: TRBJ2-5
CDR3 protein: CASSPRGSNQPQHF; V gene: TRBV18; J gene: TRBJ1-5
CDR3 protein: CASRLETSEPYEQYF; V gene: TRBV12-2; J gene: TRBJ2-7
CDR3 protein: CASRTSGDTYEQYF; V gene: TRBV28; J gene: TRBJ2-7
CDR3 protein: CASSYIGGGANVLTF; V gene: TRBV6-5; J gene: TRBJ2-6
CDR3 protein: CASGLTRNEQFF; V gene: TRBV12-5; J gene: TRBJ2-1
CDR3 protein: CASSETSGRSDTQYF; V gene: TRBV10-1; J gene: TRBJ2-3
CDR3 protein: CASSVGVAGLDEQFF; V gene: TRBV9; J gene: TRBJ2-1
CDR3 protein: CASSLAPEETQYF; V gene: TRBV5-1; J gene: TRBJ2-5
CDR3 protein: CAWSVGAGFEQYF; V gene: TRBV30; J gene: TRBJ2-7
CDR3 protein: CASSLTGSNQPQHF; V gene: TRBV11-2; J gene: TRBJ1-5
CDR3 protein: CSVAEVGSDTQYF; V gene: TRBV29-1; J gene: TRBJ2-3
CDR3 protein: CASSSGFSYEQYF; V gene: TRBV28; J gene: TRBJ2-7
CDR3 protein: CASSPTSGPFTDTQYF; V gene: TRBV5-4; J gene: TRBJ2-3
CDR3 protein: CASSANIGNTEAFF; V gene: TRBV9; J gene: TRBJ1-1
CDR3 protein: CASSWDSLAEQYF; V gene: TRBV5-4; J gene: TRBJ2-7
CDR3 protein: CATSRGERGTDTQYF; V gene: TRBV15; J gene: TRBJ2-3
CDR3 protein: CASSPPGAVPNYGYTF; V gene: TRBV18; J gene: TRBJ1-2
CDR3 protein: CASETSGGAGELFF; V gene: TRBV6-1; J gene: TRBJ2-2
CDR3 protein: CASSLASAEPTDTQYF; V gene: TRBV5-1; J gene: TRBJ2-3